This TCR beta chain was sequenced in a study of blood T cell repertoires in COVID-19. Study-level background: Sites in the United States, Italy and Spain provided acute and convalescent COVID-19 samples. Sources were T cells, B-cell-depleted T cells, or PBMCs; the material itself was cDNA or gDNA.

Trimming removed 3 bases from V and 6 bases from J, with 17 bases in between. The germline CDR1 and CDR2 sequences are KGHDR and SFDVKD. CDR3 size: 16 residues. Original data processing: Using reference gene primer amplification, nucleated cell counts were estimated. Generated by immunoSEQ multiplex PCR, the TCRdb table keeps only in-frame clones and is missing some. V and J calls and clone size follow that table, whereas D and trimming were derived from the DNA. The repertoire has 160,000 or so clones, approximately 80% of them found once; the top ten carry around 14%. Input material: peripheral blood. The TCR sequence derives from a woman aged 80 or over with acute or convalescent COVID-19. This sequence joins TRBV24-1 and TRBJ2-1; possibly TRBD2 for D (5 bases). The CDR3 DNA follows: TGTGCCACCAGTGATCCAAGTCTGGGTCGGGGCAATGAGCAGTTCTTC. As protein: CATSDPSLGRGNEQFF.